This T cell receptor beta chain was found in a study of regulatory T cells in long-lasting Graves disease. This clonotype has a count of ten or more. Its antigen is not known. To make TCR beta libraries, researchers used iRepertoire HTBI primers and Arm-PCR of CDR3 regions. TCRdb passed the multiplex PCR reads through MiXCR, listing each CDR3 protein once. The data contain some 490,000 distinct CDR3 sequences, about 11% of them singletons. The CDR3 is made up of 11 amino acids. Trimming took 8 bases from V and 4 from J, leaving 9 bases between them. Germline V gives CDR1 SGHAT, CDR2 FQNNGV. The study's findings and limits: Persistent disease showed a preference for TRBV28, TRBJ1-2 and TRBJ2-5.

Time point reported: newly diagnosed GD, antithyroid drugs for less than 3 months. PBMCs provided the RNA from which the TCR library was made. Peripheral blood, at about 9 milliliters, went into EDTA tubes. This sample was also put to use in a study of T cells in Graves' hyperthyroidism and ophthalmopathy. This second study notes: The HTBI primer set served for first-round RT-PCR of the TCR CDR3. In blood, most of the thyroid clonotypes expanded above 0.001 were also present.

This clonotype was obtained from a woman in her twenties or thirties with Graves disease. The chain carries TRBV11-2 and TRBJ2-7; D possibly corresponds to TRBD2 (6 bases). Specimen: peripheral blood mononuclear cells (PBMCs), collected at new diagnosis, from a patient treated with antithyroid drugs. CDR3 region: CASGRGYEQYF. In DNA form, the CDR3 reads TGTGCCAGCGGCCGGGGGTACGAGCAGTACTTC.